This is a list of T cell receptor beta chains from one sample in a study of OX40 agonist ivuxolimab in advanced cancers. Method: immunoSEQ multiplex PCR; TCRdb's copy keeps in-frame clones and lacks some. The table records 70,000 to 95,000 clones, about nine tenths of them present only once. The material was CD4+ or CD8+ T cells sorted from blood, obtained in a trial of the OX40 agonist ivuxolimab. Source of these receptors: an adult with an advanced solid tumor such as melanoma, head and neck, liver or kidney cancer. Each CDR3 is given with its conserved first and last residue. The D gene is left open where the match is weak. Not all rows give a size; the values are once, few, many and, for expanded clones, a class.

length: 15
size: .
D: TRBD2
V: TRBV5-6
J: TRBJ2-1
CDR3: CASRDRLARYNEQFF
DNA: TGTGCCAGCAGGGACCGACTAGCCCGCTACAATGAGCAGTTCTTC

length: 15
size: once
D: .
V: TRBV5-1
J: TRBJ2-7
CDR3: CASSLSSDSSYEQYF
DNA: TGCGCCAGCAGCTTGAGCTCAGATTCTTCTTACGAGCAGTACTTC

length: 15
size: .
D: .
V: TRBV5-5
J: TRBJ2-5
CDR3: CASSLGQLRAETQYF
DNA: TGTGCCAGCAGCCTTGGACAGCTAAGGGCAGAGACCCAGTACTTC

length: 11
size: .
D: .
V: TRBV30
J: TRBJ1-2
CDR3: CAWSVFGPFNF
DNA: TGTGCCTGGAGTGTATTCGGGCCGTTTAACTTC

length: 14
size: .
D: .
V: TRBV5-6
J: TRBJ1-6
CDR3: CASSLSVLNSPLHF
DNA: TGTGCCAGCAGCTTGTCCGTTCTAAATTCACCCCTCCACTTT

length: 15
size: .
D: TRBD1
V: TRBV19
J: TRBJ1-5
CDR3: CASSPGGQGVQPQHF
DNA: TGTGCCAGTAGTCCGGGGGGACAGGGGGTTCAGCCCCAGCATTTT

length: 10
size: .
D: .
V: TRBV29-1
J: TRBJ2-5
CDR3: CSVGKETQYF
DNA: TGCAGCGTGGGGAAAGAGACCCAGTACTTC

length: 14
size: .
D: TRBD1
V: TRBV10-3
J: TRBJ1-2
CDR3: CAINTQGADGGYTF
DNA: TGTGCCATCAACACACAGGGGGCAGATGGGGGCTACACCTTC

length: 15
size: .
D: TRBD1
V: TRBV5-4
J: TRBJ2-7
CDR3: CASSPNPSTGGVQYF
DNA: TGTGCCAGCAGCCCCAACCCCTCGACAGGGGGCGTGCAGTACTTC

length: 13
size: .
D: .
V: TRBV5-5
J: TRBJ1-4
CDR3: CASTGATNEKLFF
DNA: TGTGCCAGCACAGGAGCAACTAATGAAAAACTGTTTTTT

length: 15
size: .
D: .
V: TRBV19
J: TRBJ2-6
CDR3: CASSGPTAGANVLTF
DNA: TGTGCCAGTAGTGGACCCACAGCTGGGGCCAACGTCCTGACTTTC

length: 14
size: .
D: .
V: TRBV7-9
J: TRBJ1-3
CDR3: CASSSSSLTDPRYF
DNA: TGTGCCAGCAGCTCCTCATCTCTGACAGACCCCCGATATTTT

length: 17
size: .
D: .
V: TRBV5-1
J: TRBJ1-1
CDR3: CASSLDYGLGVNTEAFF
DNA: TGCGCCAGCAGCTTGGATTACGGGTTGGGAGTGAACACTGAAGCTTTCTTT

length: 15
size: few
D: TRBD1
V: TRBV10-2
J: TRBJ1-5
CDR3: CASSSTGPSNQPQHF
DNA: TGCGCCAGCAGTTCGACAGGGCCAAGCAATCAGCCCCAGCATTTT

length: 13
size: .
D: .
V: TRBV9
J: TRBJ1-1
CDR3: CASSVSGRTEAFF
DNA: TGTGCCAGCAGCGTAAGCGGACGGACTGAAGCTTTCTTT

length: 16
size: .
D: .
V: TRBV5-5
J: TRBJ1-5
CDR3: CASSARGQGLNQPQHF
DNA: TGTGCCAGCTCCGCTAGGGGCCAGGGACTCAATCAGCCCCAGCATTTT

length: 15
size: .
D: .
V: TRBV28
J: TRBJ2-7
CDR3: CASSLSGRGSYEQYF
DNA: TGTGCCAGCAGTTTATCGGGCAGGGGCTCATACGAGCAGTACTTC

length: 16
size: .
D: .
V: TRBV7-3
J: TRBJ2-1
CDR3: CASSLRGASSYNEQFF
DNA: TGTGCCAGCAGCTTACGCGGCGCCAGCTCCTACAATGAGCAGTTCTTC

length: 15
size: .
D: TRBD1
V: TRBV6-1
J: TRBJ2-7
CDR3: CASSEWGQGTYEQYF
DNA: TGTGCCAGCAGTGAATGGGGACAGGGAACCTACGAGCAGTACTTC

length: 17
size: .
D: .
V: TRBV6-1
J: TRBJ1-5
CDR3: CASSEAVGLHLRQPQHF
DNA: TGTGCCAGCAGTGAAGCTGTTGGACTCCACCTGAGACAGCCCCAGCATTTT

length: 13
size: .
D: .
V: TRBV5-4
J: TRBJ1-2
CDR3: CASSPTEGYGYTF
DNA: TGTGCCAGCAGCCCGACAGAAGGCTATGGCTACACCTTC

length: 14
size: .
D: TRBD1
V: TRBV30
J: TRBJ1-5
CDR3: CAWSTGQGNRAQHF
DNA: TGTGCCTGGAGCACGGGACAGGGGAATCGGGCCCAGCATTTT

length: 13
size: .
D: .
V: TRBV6-5
J: TRBJ2-2
CDR3: CASQGRGTGELFF
DNA: TGTGCCAGCCAGGGGCGAGGCACCGGGGAGCTGTTTTTT

length: 12
size: .
D: .
V: TRBV5-6
J: TRBJ1-6
CDR3: CASSSTMSPLHF
DNA: TGTGCCAGCAGCTCTACAATGTCACCCCTCCACTTT

length: 12
size: .
D: .
V: TRBV5-4
J: TRBJ2-7
CDR3: CASSFTPYEQYF
DNA: TGTGCCAGCAGCTTCACCCCCTACGAGCAGTACTTC

length: 19
size: .
D: TRBD2
V: TRBV19
J: TRBJ2-1
CDR3: CASSRSGTSGGAAYNEQFF
DNA: TGTGCCAGTAGTAGATCCGGGACTAGCGGGGGGGCAGCTTACAATGAGCAGTTCTTC

length: 18
size: .
D: TRBD1
V: TRBV11-2
J: TRBJ1-1
CDR3: CASNPLPPGQGRVGGAFF
DNA: TGTGCCAGCAACCCGCTCCCACCGGGACAGGGGAGGGTCGGGGGAGCTTTCTTT

length: 12
size: .
D: .
V: TRBV5-1
J: TRBJ2-3
CDR3: CASSPDLDTQYF
DNA: TGCGCCAGCAGCCCGGACTTAGATACGCAGTATTTT

length: 17
size: .
D: .
V: TRBV30
J: TRBJ1-3
CDR3: CASLPTDGPFSGNTIYF
DNA: TGTGCCTCTCTCCCAACCGACGGACCTTTCTCTGGAAACACCATATATTTT

length: 15
size: .
D: TRBD2
V: TRBV18
J: TRBJ2-3
CDR3: CASSQAGGSTDTQYF
DNA: TGTGCCAGCTCACAAGCGGGGGGGAGCACAGATACGCAGTATTTT

length: 14
size: .
D: .
V: TRBV6-1
J: TRBJ1-4
CDR3: CASSQPGLNEKLFF
DNA: TGTGCCAGCAGCCAGCCAGGTCTTAATGAAAAACTGTTTTTT

length: 14
size: .
D: .
V: TRBV18
J: TRBJ1-1
CDR3: CASSGLGANTEAFF
DNA: TGTGCCAGCTCAGGGCTGGGAGCGAATACTGAAGCTTTCTTT

length: 22
size: .
D: TRBD1
V: TRBV10-3
J: TRBJ1-4
CDR3: CAIPGEVRDSGLRKHEHEKLFF
DNA: TGTGCCATCCCCGGTGAAGTACGGGACAGCGGGCTTCGGAAGCATGAGCATGAAAAACTGTTTTTT

length: 14
size: .
D: .
V: TRBV6-1
J: TRBJ1-5
CDR3: CASSEVDLNQPQHF
DNA: TGTGCCAGCAGTGAAGTGGATCTAAATCAGCCCCAGCATTTT

length: 15
size: .
D: .
V: TRBV27
J: TRBJ1-5
CDR3: CASSLERPADQPQHF
DNA: TGTGCCAGCAGTTTAGAGAGACCCGCGGATCAGCCCCAGCATTTT

length: 14
size: .
D: .
V: TRBV2
J: TRBJ2-7
CDR3: CASSTGQPPYEQYF
DNA: TGTGCCAGCAGCACGGGGCAGCCTCCCTACGAGCAGTACTTC

length: 15
size: .
D: .
V: TRBV30
J: TRBJ2-1
CDR3: CAWSVGGAHNNEQFF
DNA: TGTGCCTGGAGTGTAGGCGGGGCCCACAACAATGAGCAGTTCTTC

length: 14
size: .
D: .
V: TRBV2
J: TRBJ2-7
CDR3: CASSETTRPSEQYF
DNA: TGTGCCAGCAGTGAGACTACCCGGCCCTCCGAGCAGTACTTC

length: 13
size: few
D: .
V: TRBV30
J: TRBJ2-7
CDR3: CAWSMNGPYEQYF
DNA: TGTGCCTGGAGTATGAACGGCCCCTACGAGCAGTACTTC

length: 11
size: few
D: .
V: TRBV7-9
J: TRBJ2-5
CDR3: CASTAQETQYF
DNA: TGTGCCAGCACAGCGCAAGAGACCCAGTACTTC

length: 12
size: .
D: .
V: TRBV12-5
J: TRBJ1-1
CDR3: CASGPLGTEAFF
DNA: TGTGCTAGTGGTCCTCTGGGCACTGAAGCTTTCTTT

length: 11
size: once
D: .
V: TRBV20-1
J: TRBJ2-1
CDR3: CSATPSDEQFF
DNA: TGCAGTGCCACTCCTTCGGATGAGCAGTTCTTC

length: 15
size: .
D: TRBD2
V: TRBV9
J: TRBJ2-3
CDR3: CASSETSGGPDTQYF
DNA: TGTGCCAGCAGCGAGACTAGCGGGGGACCAGATACGCAGTATTTT